The source of this T cell receptor beta chain is a study of T-cell reconstitution after alpha-beta-depleted transplantation in children. Points from the study as a whole: One year after transplant, T-cell counts and diversity came mostly from newly produced T cells. Alpha-beta T cells present about two months after transplant were reported to originate from several hundred expanded graft clones.

There are many counts of this clonotype. Its specificity is unknown. A library of TCRbeta sequences, prepared with unique molecular identifiers, was generated. TCRdb passed the PCR reads through MiXCR, listing each CDR3 protein once. The sample lists 700,000 to 850,000 distinct CDR3 sequences, around 17% occurring once. Source: PBMCs, mostly from graft donor cells, taken 360 days after TCRalphabeta/CD19-depleted stem cell transplant. This sequence originates from a male patient between 5 and 17 years old who had a stem cell transplant for acute lymphoblastic leukemia, so the T cells may come from the graft donor.

This CDR3 is CSSLTGYEQYF. The CDR3 nucleotides are TGCAGTTCGCTAACCGGCTACGAGCAGTACTTC. The chain has TRBV20-1 and TRBJ2-7; the D is unclear. The germline V gene has CDR1 DFQATT and CDR2 SNEGSKA (reference sequence). V lost 8 bases and J 3 bases, leaving 11 bases between the germline ends. The CDR3 is 11 residues long.